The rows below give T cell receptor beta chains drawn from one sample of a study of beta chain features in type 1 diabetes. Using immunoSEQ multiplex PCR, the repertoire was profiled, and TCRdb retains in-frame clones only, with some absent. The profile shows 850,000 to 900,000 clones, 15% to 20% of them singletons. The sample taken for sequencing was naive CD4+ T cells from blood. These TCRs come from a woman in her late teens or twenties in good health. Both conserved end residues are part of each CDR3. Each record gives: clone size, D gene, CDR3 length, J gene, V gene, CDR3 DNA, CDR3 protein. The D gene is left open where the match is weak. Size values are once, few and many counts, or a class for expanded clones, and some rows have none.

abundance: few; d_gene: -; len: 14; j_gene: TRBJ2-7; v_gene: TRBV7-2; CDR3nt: TGTGCCAGCAGCCAGAGCAGGAACTATTACGAGCAGTACTTC; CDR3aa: CASSQSRNYYEQYF
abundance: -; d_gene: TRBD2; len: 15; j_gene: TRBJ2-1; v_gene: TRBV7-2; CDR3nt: TGTGCCAGCAGCCTCGATAGCGGGCGATACAATGAGCAGTTCTTC; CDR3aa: CASSLDSGRYNEQFF
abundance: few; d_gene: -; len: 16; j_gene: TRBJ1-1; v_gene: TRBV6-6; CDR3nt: TGTGCCAGCAGTTACCCGACAGCCGTACGAAACACTGAAGCTTTCTTT; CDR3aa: CASSYPTAVRNTEAFF
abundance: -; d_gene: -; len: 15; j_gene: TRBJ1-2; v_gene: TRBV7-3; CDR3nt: TGTGCCAGCAGCTCCCACCTAGTGGGAGGGGGAGGCTACACCTTC; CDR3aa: CASSSHLVGGGGYTF
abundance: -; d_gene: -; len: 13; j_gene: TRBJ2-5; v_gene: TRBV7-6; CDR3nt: TGTGCCAGCAGCCCTAGAGATCGAGAGACCCAGTACTTC; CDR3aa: CASSPRDRETQYF
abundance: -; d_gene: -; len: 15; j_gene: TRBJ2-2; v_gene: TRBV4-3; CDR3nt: TGCGCCAGCAGCCAAGATCAAGCAGCCACCGGGGAGCTGTTTTTT; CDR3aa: CASSQDQAATGELFF
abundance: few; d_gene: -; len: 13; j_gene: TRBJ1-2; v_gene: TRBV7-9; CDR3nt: TGTGCCAGCAGCTTTGTTGAAGGCCCTGGCTACACCTTC; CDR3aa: CASSFVEGPGYTF
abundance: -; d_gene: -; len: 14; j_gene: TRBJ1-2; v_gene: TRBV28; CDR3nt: TGTGCCAGCAGCACGGGGGCCTCCTACTATGGCTACACCTTC; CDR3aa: CASSTGASYYGYTF
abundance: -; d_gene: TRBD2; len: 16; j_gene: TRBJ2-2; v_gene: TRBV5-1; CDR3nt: TGCGCCAGCAGTTCAAGCGGGGGGCTGAACACCGGGGAGCTGTTTTTT; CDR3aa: CASSSSGGLNTGELFF
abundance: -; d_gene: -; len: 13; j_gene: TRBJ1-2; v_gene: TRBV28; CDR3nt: TGTGCCAGCAGGTCTCACGGTCCCTATGGCTACACCTTC; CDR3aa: CASRSHGPYGYTF
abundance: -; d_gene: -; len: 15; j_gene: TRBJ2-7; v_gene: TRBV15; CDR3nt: TGTGCCACCAGCAGAGATAAATCAGGGGATCACGAGCAGTACTTC; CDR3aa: CATSRDKSGDHEQYF
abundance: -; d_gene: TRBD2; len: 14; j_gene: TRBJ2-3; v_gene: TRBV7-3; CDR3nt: TGTGCCAGCAGCGCCCTAGCGGGAGCAGATACGCAGTATTTT; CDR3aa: CASSALAGADTQYF
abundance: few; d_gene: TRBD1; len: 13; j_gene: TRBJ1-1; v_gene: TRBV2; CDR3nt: TGTGCCAGCAGCCGGACAGGGGGTTCTGAAGCTTTCTTT; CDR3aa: CASSRTGGSEAFF
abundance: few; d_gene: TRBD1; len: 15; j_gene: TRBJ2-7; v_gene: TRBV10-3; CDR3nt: TGTGCCATCACCGATTACAGGGGAAGCTCCTACGAGCAGTACTTC; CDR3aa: CAITDYRGSSYEQYF
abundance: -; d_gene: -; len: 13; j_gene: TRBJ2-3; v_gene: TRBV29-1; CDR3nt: TGCAGCGTTCAAGTCGGCAACCCGGATACGCAGTATTTT; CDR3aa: CSVQVGNPDTQYF
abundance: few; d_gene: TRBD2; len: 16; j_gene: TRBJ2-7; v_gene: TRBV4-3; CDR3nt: TGCGCCAGCAGCCAATTGGGACTAGCGGGATTTAACGAGCAGTACTTC; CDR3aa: CASSQLGLAGFNEQYF
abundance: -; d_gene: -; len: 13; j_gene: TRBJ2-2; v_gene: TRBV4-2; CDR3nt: TGTGCCAGCAGCCAAGGGACTACCGGGGAGCTGTTTTTT; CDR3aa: CASSQGTTGELFF
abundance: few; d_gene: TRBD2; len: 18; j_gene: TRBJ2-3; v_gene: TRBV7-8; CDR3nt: TGTGCCAGCAGCTTAGTTGCGGGAGGCGTTCTTGGCACAGATACGCAGTATTTT; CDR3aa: CASSLVAGGVLGTDTQYF
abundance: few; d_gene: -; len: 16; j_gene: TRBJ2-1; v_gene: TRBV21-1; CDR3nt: TGTGCCAGCAGCAAAGCGCGGGAGGACCGGAGCAATGAGCAGTTCTTC; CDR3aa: CASSKAREDRSNEQFF
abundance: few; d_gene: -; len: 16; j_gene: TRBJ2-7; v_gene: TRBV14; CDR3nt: TGTGCCAGCAGCCAAGATGATAACACGGAGGACAACGAGCAGTACTTC; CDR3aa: CASSQDDNTEDNEQYF
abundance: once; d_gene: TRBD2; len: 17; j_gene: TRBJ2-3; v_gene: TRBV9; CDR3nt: TGTGGCAGCAGCGTAGCTCCTAGCGGAACTAGCACAGATACGCAGTATTTT; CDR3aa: CGSSVAPSGTSTDTQYF
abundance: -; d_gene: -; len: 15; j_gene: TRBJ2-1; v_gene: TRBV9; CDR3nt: TGTGCCAGCAGCGTAGGTTCTAGCGCCTACAATGAGCAGTTCTTC; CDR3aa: CASSVGSSAYNEQFF
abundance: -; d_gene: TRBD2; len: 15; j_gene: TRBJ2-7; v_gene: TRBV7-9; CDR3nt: TGTGCCAGCAACTTCGGGCTAGCGGGAGTTAACGAGCAGTACTTC; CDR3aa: CASNFGLAGVNEQYF
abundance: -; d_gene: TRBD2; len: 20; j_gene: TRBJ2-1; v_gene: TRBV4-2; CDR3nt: TGTGCCAGCAGCCAAGAACAACTAGCGGGAGGACCCCGACGTGGCAATGAGCAGTTCTTC; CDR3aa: CASSQEQLAGGPRRGNEQFF
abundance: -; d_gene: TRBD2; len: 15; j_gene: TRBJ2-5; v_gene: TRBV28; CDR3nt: TGTGCCAGCAGTCCGCGGGGACTAGCGGGAGAGACCCAGTACTTC; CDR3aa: CASSPRGLAGETQYF
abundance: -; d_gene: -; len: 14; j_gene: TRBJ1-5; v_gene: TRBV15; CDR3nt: TGTGCCACCAGCAGCAACACAGGAAATCAGCCCCAGCATTTT; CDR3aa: CATSSNTGNQPQHF